A selection of T cell receptor beta chains follows, all from one sample in a study of T cell changes during pregnancy in multiple sclerosis. TCRdb's copy holds only in-frame clones and misses some; the assay was immunoSEQ multiplex PCR. The table includes just under 100,000 clones, around 93% detected once. The sample here was peripheral blood, taken after pregnancy. These receptors were taken from a female donor with multiple sclerosis, enrolled in a pregnancy study. Each CDR3 is given with its conserved first and last residue. A D gene is named only where the DNA matches it firmly. Not every row has a clone size; where given, it reads once, few, many or a size class.

j_gene	abundance	d_gene	v_gene	CDR3nt	CDR3aa
TRBJ1-1	NA	NA	TRBV5-1	TGCGCCAGCAGCTTGGCCGCGTTGAACACTGAAGCTTTCTTT	CASSLAALNTEAFF
TRBJ1-4	NA	NA	TRBV19	TGTGCCAGTACCCACGGGGTTAATGAAAAACTGTTTTTT	CASTHGVNEKLFF
TRBJ2-1	once	NA	TRBV7-3	TGTGCCAGCAGCTTAACTAGTGCGGTCTACAATGAGCAGTTCTTC	CASSLTSAVYNEQFF
TRBJ2-1	few	NA	TRBV7-8	TGTGCCAGCAGCTCAGATGCAGGGGTGGATGAGCAGTTCTTC	CASSSDAGVDEQFF
TRBJ2-3	NA	NA	TRBV6-1	TGTGCCAGCAGTGCTCTCCAGCAGGGCCATTATACGCAGTATTTT	CASSALQQGHYTQYF
TRBJ1-2	once	NA	TRBV9	TGTGCCAGCAGCGTAGGACCCTCCCGGGATGGCTACACCTTC	CASSVGPSRDGYTF
TRBJ2-2	NA	NA	TRBV27	TGTGCCAGCAGGGCTCTGGGGGCAAACACCGGGGAGCTGTTTTTT	CASRALGANTGELFF
TRBJ2-1	NA	NA	TRBV5-1	TGCGCCAGCAGCTCAGGGGACGGCGGTGAGCAGTTCTTC	CASSSGDGGEQFF
TRBJ2-7	once	TRBD2	TRBV13	TGTGCCAGCAGCCTTGGAGCGGGGGACCCTTCCTACGAGCAGTACTTC	CASSLGAGDPSYEQYF
TRBJ2-3	NA	NA	TRBV28	TGTGCCAGCAGTCTAGGGAGCTTCTACACAGATACGCAGTATTTT	CASSLGSFYTDTQYF
TRBJ1-2	NA	NA	TRBV19	TGTGCCAGTACCGAGGCCTGGAACTATGGCTACACCTTC	CASTEAWNYGYTF
TRBJ2-1	NA	TRBD1	TRBV28	TGTGCCAGCAGTTCCGGACAGGGGGACAATGAGCAGTTCTTC	CASSSGQGDNEQFF
TRBJ2-7	NA	TRBD2	TRBV7-7	TGTGCCAGCAGCTCGGGACTAGCGGGAGCTGGCTACGAGCAGTACTTC	CASSSGLAGAGYEQYF
TRBJ1-5	NA	NA	TRBV2	TGTGCCAGCAGTGGAGAGGGCGATCAGCCCCAGCATTTT	CASSGEGDQPQHF
TRBJ2-6	NA	NA	TRBV21-1	TGTGCCAGCAGCATCAGGTCTGGGGCCAACGTCCTGACTTTC	CASSIRSGANVLTF
TRBJ1-5	once	TRBD1	TRBV9	TGTGCCAGCAGCCCGGGACAGGAGGTTGGTCGGCCCCAGCATTTT	CASSPGQEVGRPQHF
TRBJ1-2	NA	TRBD1	TRBV7-9	TGTGCCAGCAGCTACTATAGGACAGGGAATGCTGGCTACACCTTC	CASSYYRTGNAGYTF
TRBJ1-4	NA	TRBD1	TRBV11-2	TGTGCCAGCAGCGACCGGGACAGGGAAAGGTTTTTT	CASSDRDRERFF
TRBJ2-2	NA	TRBD1	TRBV2	TGTGCCAGCAGTGATTGGACAGGGGGTGACACCGGGGAGCTGTTTTTT	CASSDWTGGDTGELFF
TRBJ2-3	NA	NA	TRBV5-4	TGTGCCAGCAGCTCTTTCACAGATACGCAGTATTTT	CASSSFTDTQYF
TRBJ2-2	NA	NA	TRBV27	TGTGCCAGCAGTTTCAGGACAGATAACACCGGGGAGCTGTTTTTT	CASSFRTDNTGELFF
TRBJ2-7	NA	TRBD2	TRBV13	TGTGCCAGCAGCCGCGGGCTGACTAGCGGGGCCGAGCAGTACTTC	CASSRGLTSGAEQYF